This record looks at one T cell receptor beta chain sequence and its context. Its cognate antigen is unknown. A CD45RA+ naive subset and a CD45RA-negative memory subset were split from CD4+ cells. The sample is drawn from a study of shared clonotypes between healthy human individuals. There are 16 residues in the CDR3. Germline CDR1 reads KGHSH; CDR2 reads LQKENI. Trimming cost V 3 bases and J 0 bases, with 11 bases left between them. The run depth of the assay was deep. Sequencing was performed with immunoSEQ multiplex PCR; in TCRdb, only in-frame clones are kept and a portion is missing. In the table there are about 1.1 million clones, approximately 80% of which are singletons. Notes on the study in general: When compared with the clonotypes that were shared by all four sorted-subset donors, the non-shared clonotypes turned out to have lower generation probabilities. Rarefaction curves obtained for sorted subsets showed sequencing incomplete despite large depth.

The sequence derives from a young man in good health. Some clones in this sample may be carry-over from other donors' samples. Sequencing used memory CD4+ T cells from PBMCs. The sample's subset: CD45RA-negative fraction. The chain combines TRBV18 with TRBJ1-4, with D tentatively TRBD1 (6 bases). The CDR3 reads CASSPYGQTTNEKLFF. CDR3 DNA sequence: TGTGCCAGCTCACCGTATGGACAGACAACTAATGAAAAACTGTTTTTT.